The clone carrying this T cell receptor (beta chain) was seen repeatedly, ten times or more. Its antigen is unknown. This specimen belongs to a study of T cells in Graves' hyperthyroidism and ophthalmopathy. Study results and caveats: Ophthalmopathy was distinguished from stable hyperthyroidism by 13 V-J signatures.

A Clinical Activity Score of at least 3, a NOSPECS grade of at least 4 and a duration under 3 months were recorded in the ophthalmopathy patients. CDR3 size: 15 residues. Per germline, CDR1 MGHRA and CDR2 YSYEKL. Trimming shortened V by 4 bases and J by 0 bases, and 12 bases separated the two germline ends. Amplified regions were TCR beta CDR3 sequences from RNA transcripts. A set of HTBI primers served as the primers for a first-round RT-PCR of the TCR CDR3. In TCRdb, the multiplex PCR reads were re-called with MiXCR into one record per CDR3 protein. The top ten clones hold 25% to 30% of a sample with fewer than 250,000 distinct CDR3 sequences, 15% to 20% of them seen once.

The receptor's source is a woman younger than 35 with Graves' ophthalmopathy. The chain combines TRBV4-1 with TRBJ1-1; possible D gene TRBD1, 6 bases. Sequencing was done on a sample of blood. The CDR3 DNA sequence: TGCGCCAGCAGCCTCGGACAGCTGCTGAACACTGAAGCTTTCTTT. It translates to CASSLGQLLNTEAFF.